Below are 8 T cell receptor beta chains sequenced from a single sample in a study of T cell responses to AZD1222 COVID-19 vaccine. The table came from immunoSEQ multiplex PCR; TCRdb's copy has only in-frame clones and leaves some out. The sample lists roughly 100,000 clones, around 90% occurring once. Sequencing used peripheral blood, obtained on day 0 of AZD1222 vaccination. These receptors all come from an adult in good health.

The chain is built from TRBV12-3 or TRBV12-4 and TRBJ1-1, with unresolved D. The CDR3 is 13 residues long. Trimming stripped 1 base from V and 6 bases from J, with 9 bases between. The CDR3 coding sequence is TGTGCCAGCAGTTTAGGGTTTTTACCTGAAGCTTTCTTT. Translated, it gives CASSLGFLPEAFF.

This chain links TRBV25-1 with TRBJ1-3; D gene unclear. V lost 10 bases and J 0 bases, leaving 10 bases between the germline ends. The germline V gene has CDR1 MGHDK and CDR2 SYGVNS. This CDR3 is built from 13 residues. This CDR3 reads CATRQLSGNTIYF. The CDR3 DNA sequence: TGTGCCACCCGACAACTCTCTGGAAACACCATATATTTT.

DNA of the CDR3: TGTGCCAGCAGCCAAGAGGAGGGTGAAGATACGCAGTATTTT. Amino acids: CASSQEEGEDTQYF. The V gene is TRBV14, the J gene TRBJ2-3; a weak D match, TRBD2 (6 bases). This CDR3 comprises 14 residues. The germline gives CDR1 SGHDN, CDR2 FVKESK. V shed 0 bases and J shed 5 bases, with 9 bases lying between them.

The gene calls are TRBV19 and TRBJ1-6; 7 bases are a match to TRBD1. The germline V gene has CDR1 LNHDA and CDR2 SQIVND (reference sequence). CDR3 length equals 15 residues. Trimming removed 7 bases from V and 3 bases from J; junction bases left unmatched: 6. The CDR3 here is CASTPGTVYNSPLHF. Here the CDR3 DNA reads TGTGCCAGTACCCCCGGGACAGTCTATAATTCACCCCTCCACTTT.

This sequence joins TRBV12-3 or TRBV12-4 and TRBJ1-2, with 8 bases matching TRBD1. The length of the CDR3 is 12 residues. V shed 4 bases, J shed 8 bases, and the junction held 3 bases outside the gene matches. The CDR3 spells CASSSGGGGYTF. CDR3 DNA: TGTGCCAGCAGTTCAGGGGGCGGCGGCTACACCTTC.

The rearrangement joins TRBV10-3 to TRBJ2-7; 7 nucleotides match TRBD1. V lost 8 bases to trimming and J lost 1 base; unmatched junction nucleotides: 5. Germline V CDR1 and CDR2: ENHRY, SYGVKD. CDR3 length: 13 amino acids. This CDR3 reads CAISGTASYEQYF. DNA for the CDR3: TGTGCCATCTCTGGGACAGCATCCTACGAGCAGTACTTC.

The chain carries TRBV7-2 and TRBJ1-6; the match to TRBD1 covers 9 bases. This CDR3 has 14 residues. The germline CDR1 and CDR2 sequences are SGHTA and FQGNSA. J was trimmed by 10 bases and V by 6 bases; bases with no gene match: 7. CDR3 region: CASSPGTGRSPLHF. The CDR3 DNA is TGTGCCAGCAGTCCAGGGACAGGGCGGTCACCCCTCCACTTT.

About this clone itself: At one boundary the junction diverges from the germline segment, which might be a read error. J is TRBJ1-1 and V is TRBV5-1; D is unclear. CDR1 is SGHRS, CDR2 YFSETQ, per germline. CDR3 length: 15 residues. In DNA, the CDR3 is TGTGCCAGCAGCTTGGGATCTGGGTGGAACACTGAAGCTTTCTTT. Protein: CASSLGSGWNTEAFF.